This TCR beta chain was sequenced during a study of blood T cell repertoires in COVID-19. At the level of the study: The United States, Italy and Spain provided the acute and convalescent COVID-19 samples.

The germline gives CDR1 SGHVS, CDR2 FNYEAQ. The CDR3 totals 15 residues. Trimming cost V 2 bases and J 0 bases, with 10 bases left between them. Sequenced by immunoSEQ multiplex PCR; TCRdb stores in-frame clones only, minus some. The sample records about 130,000 clones, almost 70% being singletons. The sequence was collected from a woman aged 65 to 85 with acute or convalescent COVID-19. V usage is TRBV7-6 and J usage is TRBJ2-5; TRBD1 might be the D (6 bases). Material for sequencing was peripheral blood. The CDR3 nucleotides read TGTGCCAGCAGCTTACGCCGGGACAACCAAGAGACCCAGTACTTC. As protein: CASSLRRDNQETQYF.